This T cell receptor (beta chain) originates from a study of blood T cell repertoires in COVID-19. Turning to the study itself: The origin of the acute and convalescent COVID-19 samples was the United States, Italy and Spain.

V shed 4 bases and J 0 bases; nucleotides not matched to a gene: 14. The CDR3 is 19 amino acids. Germline V lookup: CDR1 LNHDA, CDR2 SQIVND (reference sequence). Measured with immunoSEQ multiplex PCR; TCRdb has only the in-frame clones, and not every one. The top ten hold roughly 1.9% of the sample, which has 200,000 to 250,000 clones, approximately 83% seen once. This TCR was sampled from a man aged 25 to 45 who had recovered from COVID-19. Source material: peripheral blood. The J gene is TRBJ2-3, the V gene TRBV19; 9 bases map to TRBD2. The CDR3: CASSNPWSGGPSSTDTQYF. The CDR3 coding sequence is TGTGCCAGTAGTAACCCCTGGAGCGGGGGGCCGTCTAGCACAGATACGCAGTATTTT. Together with reference TRBV19 and TRBJ2-3, the CDR3 gives the full variable domain: DGGITQSPKYLFRKEGQNVTLSCEQNLNHDAMYWYRQDPGQGLRLIYYSQIVNDFQKGDIAEGYSVSREKKESFPLTVTSAQKNPTAFYLCASSNPWSGGPSSTDTQYFGPGTRLTVL.